The 8 T cell receptor beta chains below were found in one sample sequenced in a study of CD8 T cells in Susac syndrome. Random hexamers primed reverse transcription of about 0.5 to 1 ug RNA. TCRdb analysed the immunoSEQ multiplex PCR reads with MiXCR anew, one entry per CDR3 protein. The sample includes some 170,000 distinct CDR3 sequences, 80% to 95% seen only once; the top ten take around 0.13%. The sequenced sample was CD4+ T cells from PBMCs. The receptors were gathered from a human donor in good health.

The chain joins TRBV4-1 to TRBJ2-5; D is tentatively TRBD1 or TRBD2 (5 bases each). Trimming took off 2 bases at V and 3 bases at J, with 10 bases between the two ends. CDR1 is MGHRA and CDR2 is YSYEKL in the germline V gene. The CDR3 is 14 residues long. In DNA form, the CDR3 reads TGCGCCAGCAGCCAAACCGGGACCGAAGAGACCCAGTACTTC. Amino acids: CASSQTGTEETQYF.

V and J are TRBV18 and TRBJ2-1, with TRBD1 as a possible D gene (5 bases). V was shortened by 3 bases and J by 0 bases, with 12 bases between the two germline ends. This CDR3 spans 16 amino acids. Germline loops: CDR1 KGHSH, CDR2 LQKENI. The CDR3 DNA follows: TGTGCCAGCTCACCCCCCACAGGATTCTCCTACAATGAGCAGTTCTTC. It codes for CASSPPTGFSYNEQFF. Together with reference TRBV18 and TRBJ2-1, the CDR3 gives the full variable domain: NAGVMQNPRHLVRRRGQEARLRCSPMKGHSHVYWYRQLPEEGLKFMVYLQKENIIDESGMPKERFSAEFPKEGPSILRIQQVVRGDSAAYFCASSPPTGFSYNEQFFGPGTRLTVL.

The chain employs TRBV30 and TRBJ1-1; 8 nucleotides align to TRBD1. With V trimmed by 0 bases and J by 10 bases, 10 bases remained unmatched. Germline assignment: CDR1 GTSNPN and CDR2 SVGIG (reference sequence). CDR3 size: 14 residues. The CDR3 is CAWSVYTGGSSAFF. The DNA of the CDR3 is TGTGCCTGGAGTGTATACACAGGGGGGTCATCAGCTTTCTTT. Full variable domain (remainder filled in from reference TRBV30 and TRBJ1-1): SQTIHQWPATLVQPVGSPLSLECTVEGTSNPNLYWYRQAAGRGLQLLFYSVGIGQISSEVPQNLSASRPQDRQFILSSKKLLLSDSGFYLCAWSVYTGGSSAFFGQGTRLTVV.

The chain couples TRBV7-8 to TRBJ2-3; a weak D match, TRBD2 (5 bases). Germline values: CDR1 SGHVS, CDR2 FQNEAQ. The length of the CDR3 is 16 residues. Between the trimmed V and J ends, which lost 6 bases and 1 base, there was a span of 17 bases. In nucleotides, the CDR3 is TGTGCCAGCAGACATGGAGAGCCGCGGGGCACAGATACGCAGTATTTT. Translated: CASRHGEPRGTDTQYF.

The chain has TRBV29-1 and TRBJ1-1; no definite D call. V lost 5 bases, J lost 3 bases, and 7 bases lay in between. This CDR3 region has 11 residues. Germline V gene data show CDR1 as SQVTM and CDR2 as ANQGSEA. The CDR3 bases are TGCAGCGTTCAGAGGGACACTGAAGCTTTCTTT. It yields the protein CSVQRDTEAFF.

V is TRBV28 and J is TRBJ2-7, with TRBD1 matching 11 bases. Per the germline V gene, CDR1 is MDHEN and CDR2 is SYDVKM. CDR3 length equals 15 residues. V lost 5 bases, J lost 6 bases, and 9 bases stayed unmatched. CDR3 in amino acids: CASSGGQGVMGEQYF. The CDR3 region has the DNA TGTGCCAGCAGTGGGGGACAGGGGGTTATGGGCGAGCAGTACTTC.

The rearrangement uses TRBV2 and TRBJ1-4; no firm D call. V was trimmed by 3 bases and J by 5 bases, leaving 1 base between them. Germline V gives CDR1 SNHLY, CDR2 FYNNEI. The CDR3 consists of 11 residues. The CDR3 sequence is CASSENEKLFF. The CDR3 nucleotides are TGTGCCAGCAGTGAGAATGAAAAACTGTTTTTT. The full variable domain, its missing parts supplied by reference TRBV2 and TRBJ1-4, is EPEVTQTPSHQVTQMGQEVILRCVPISNHLYFYWYRQILGQKVEFLVSFYNNEISEKSEIFDDQFSVERPDGSNFTLKIRSTKLEDSAMYFCASSENEKLFFGSGTQLSVL.

This chain connects TRBV30 to TRBJ2-5, with no clear D. The CDR3 runs 13 residues. V dropped 1 base and J dropped 1 base, with 7 bases sitting between them. CDR1 is GTSNPN and CDR2 is SVGIG in the germline V gene (reference sequence). CDR3 sequence (DNA): TGTGCCTGGAGTGGGAACACCCAAGAGACCCAGTACTTC. Its protein is CAWSGNTQETQYF.